This T cell receptor (beta chain) stems from a study of shared clonotypes between healthy human individuals. Study information: CD8 memory received one plate per donor, CD8 naive two, CD4 memory three and CD4 naive three.

A remark on this clone: Its antigen is unknown. The same CDR3 can be traced to other DNA sequences in this sample.

Broader study findings: Non-shared clonotypes showed lower generation probabilities than clonotypes common to all four donors.

The method was immunoSEQ multiplex PCR; TCRdb's version includes in-frame clones alone and lacks a portion of them. The table shows about 800,000 clones, with roughly 96% occurring only once. This CDR3 region has 13 residues. The ends lost 6 bases at V and 2 bases at J; junction bases unmatched: 3. Germline V gene lookup returns CDR1 SQVTM and CDR2 ANQGSEA. In the naive CD8 group, cells lacked CD45RO and were positively selected for CCR7, so terminally differentiated effector memory CD45RA+ cells were left out. The chain combines TRBV29-1 with TRBJ2-7; TRBD2 aligns across 11 bases. Sequenced material: naive CD8+ T cells sorted from blood. This sequence originates from a young man in good health. CDR3 region: CSVGTSGTYEQYF. CDR3 in DNA: TGCAGCGTGGGGACTAGCGGAACCTACGAGCAGTACTTC.